A selection of T cell receptor beta chains follows, all from one sample in a study of PD-1 blockade in classical Hodgkin lymphoma. Profiled with immunoSEQ multiplex PCR; TCRdb holds only in-frame clones, not every one. The table includes approximately 65,000 clones, around 89% detected once. The sample in question was peripheral blood mononuclear cells (PBMCs), obtained at baseline. The receptors shown here come from a human donor with classical Hodgkin lymphoma. Both conserved end residues are part of each CDR3. D genes are given only for firm matches. Some rows mark clone size as missing; the rest say once, few, many or name a class of expanded clone.

cdr3_aa: CASSEARGQTEAFF
cdr3_nt: TGTGCCAGCAGTGAAGCCAGGGGGCAAACTGAAGCTTTCTTT
d_call: TRBD1
clone_size: .
j_call: TRBJ1-1
v_call: TRBV6-1

cdr3_aa: CSVLGGRMNTEAFF
cdr3_nt: TGCAGCGTTCTCGGGGGCCGGATGAACACTGAAGCTTTCTTT
d_call: .
clone_size: .
j_call: TRBJ1-1
v_call: TRBV29-1

cdr3_aa: CASSLAGDSGNTIYF
cdr3_nt: TGTGCCAGCAGCTTAGCAGGGGACTCTGGAAACACCATATATTTT
d_call: .
clone_size: .
j_call: TRBJ1-3
v_call: TRBV7-9

cdr3_aa: CATSRGGTSGGPSTDTQYF
cdr3_nt: TGTGCCACCAGCAGAGGTGGGACTAGCGGGGGCCCCAGCACAGATACGCAGTATTTT
d_call: TRBD2
clone_size: .
j_call: TRBJ2-3
v_call: TRBV15

cdr3_aa: CASYGERFF
cdr3_nt: TGTGCCAGCTACGGGGAGCGGTTCTTC
d_call: .
clone_size: .
j_call: TRBJ2-1
v_call: TRBV10-3

cdr3_aa: CASTWGAQYGYTF
cdr3_nt: TGTGCCAGTACTTGGGGGGCCCAGTATGGCTACACCTTC
d_call: .
clone_size: .
j_call: TRBJ1-2
v_call: TRBV19

cdr3_aa: CAISESNRGSGSHNSPLHF
cdr3_nt: TGTGCCATCAGTGAGTCAAACAGGGGATCAGGGTCCCATAATTCACCCCTCCACTTT
d_call: TRBD1
clone_size: .
j_call: TRBJ1-6
v_call: TRBV10-3

cdr3_aa: CASSQELAGGTDTQYF
cdr3_nt: TGTGCCAGCAGCCAGGAACTAGCGGGGGGCACAGATACGCAGTATTTT
d_call: TRBD2
clone_size: .
j_call: TRBJ2-3
v_call: TRBV4-2

cdr3_aa: CASSWTGGQFGAINSNTGELFF
cdr3_nt: TGTGCCAGCTCCTGGACAGGGGGCCAATTTGGGGCGATTAATTCGAACACCGGGGAGCTGTTTTTT
d_call: TRBD1
clone_size: .
j_call: TRBJ2-2
v_call: TRBV18

cdr3_aa: CASSLALQGTDTQYF
cdr3_nt: TGTGCCAGCAGCTTAGCGTTGCAGGGGACAGATACGCAGTATTTT
d_call: .
clone_size: .
j_call: TRBJ2-3
v_call: TRBV7-2

cdr3_aa: CASRGDSNQPQHF
cdr3_nt: TGTGCCTCGCGGGGAGATAGCAATCAGCCCCAGCATTTT
d_call: .
clone_size: .
j_call: TRBJ1-5
v_call: TRBV25-1

cdr3_aa: CASSQTGFEDSPLHF
cdr3_nt: TGTGCCAGCAGTCAGACAGGGTTTGAAGATTCACCCCTCCACTTT
d_call: TRBD1
clone_size: .
j_call: TRBJ1-6
v_call: TRBV7-3

cdr3_aa: CASSQEGETQYF
cdr3_nt: TGCGCCAGCAGCCAAGAAGGGGAGACCCAGTACTTC
d_call: .
clone_size: .
j_call: TRBJ2-5
v_call: TRBV4-1

cdr3_aa: CASSSETAVTEAFF
cdr3_nt: TGTGCCAGCAGTTCCGAGACAGCCGTAACTGAAGCTTTCTTT
d_call: .
clone_size: .
j_call: TRBJ1-1
v_call: TRBV6-6

cdr3_aa: CASTKGRSYEQYF
cdr3_nt: TGTGCCAGCACAAAGGGACGGTCCTACGAGCAGTACTTC
d_call: .
clone_size: once
j_call: TRBJ2-7
v_call: TRBV19

cdr3_aa: CASSLSWDRGDVATDTQYF
cdr3_nt: TGTGCCAGCAGTTTATCGTGGGACAGGGGAGATGTTGCGACAGATACGCAGTATTTT
d_call: TRBD1
clone_size: .
j_call: TRBJ2-3
v_call: TRBV27